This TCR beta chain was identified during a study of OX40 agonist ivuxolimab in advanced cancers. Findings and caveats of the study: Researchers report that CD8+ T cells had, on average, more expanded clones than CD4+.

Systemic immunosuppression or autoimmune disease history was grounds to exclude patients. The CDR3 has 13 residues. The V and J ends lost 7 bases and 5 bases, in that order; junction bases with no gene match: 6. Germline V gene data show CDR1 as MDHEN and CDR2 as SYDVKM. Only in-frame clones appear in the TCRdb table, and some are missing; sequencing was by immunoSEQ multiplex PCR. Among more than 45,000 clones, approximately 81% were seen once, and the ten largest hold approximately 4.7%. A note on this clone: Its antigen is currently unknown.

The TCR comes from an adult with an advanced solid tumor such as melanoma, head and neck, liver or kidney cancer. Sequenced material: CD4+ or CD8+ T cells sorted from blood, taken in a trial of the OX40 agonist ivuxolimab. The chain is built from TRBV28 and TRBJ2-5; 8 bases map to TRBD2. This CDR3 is CASKEAGEETQYF. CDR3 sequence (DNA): TGTGCCAGCAAGGAAGCGGGGGAGGAGACCCAGTACTTC.